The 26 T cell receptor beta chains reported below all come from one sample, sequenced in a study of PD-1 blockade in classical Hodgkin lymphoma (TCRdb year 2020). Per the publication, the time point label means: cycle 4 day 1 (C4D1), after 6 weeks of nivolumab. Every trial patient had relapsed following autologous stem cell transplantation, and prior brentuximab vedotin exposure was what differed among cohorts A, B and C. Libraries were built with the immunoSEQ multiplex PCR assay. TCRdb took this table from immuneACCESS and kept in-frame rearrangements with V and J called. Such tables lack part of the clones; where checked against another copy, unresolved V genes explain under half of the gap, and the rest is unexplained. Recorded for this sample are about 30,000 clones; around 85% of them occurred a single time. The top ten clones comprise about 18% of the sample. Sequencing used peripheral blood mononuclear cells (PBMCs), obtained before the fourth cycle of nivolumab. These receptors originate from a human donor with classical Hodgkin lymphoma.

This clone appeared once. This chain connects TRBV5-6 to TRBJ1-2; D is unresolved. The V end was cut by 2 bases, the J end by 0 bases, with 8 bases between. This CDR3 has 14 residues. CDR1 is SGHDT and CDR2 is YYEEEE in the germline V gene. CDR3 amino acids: CASSFSSSNYGYTF. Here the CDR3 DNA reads TGTGCCAGCAGCTTCTCAAGTTCTAACTATGGCTACACCTTC. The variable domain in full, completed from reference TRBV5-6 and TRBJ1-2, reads DAGVTQSPTHLIKTRGQQVTLRCSPKSGHDTVSWYQQALGQGPQFIFQYYEEEERQRGNFPDRFSGHQFPNYSSELNVNALLLGDSALYLCASSFSSSNYGYTFGSGTRLTVV.

The chain's CDR3 is CASSSSDRVGQPQHF. CDR3 in DNA: TGTGCCAGTAGTTCCTCGGACAGGGTAGGTCAGCCCCAGCATTTT. V and J are TRBV19 and TRBJ1-5, with TRBD1 identical over 8 bases. J lost 6 bases, V lost 5 bases, and 9 bases had no gene match. Germline V gene sequence: CDR1 LNHDA, CDR2 SQIVND (reference sequence). The CDR3 is 15 amino acids.

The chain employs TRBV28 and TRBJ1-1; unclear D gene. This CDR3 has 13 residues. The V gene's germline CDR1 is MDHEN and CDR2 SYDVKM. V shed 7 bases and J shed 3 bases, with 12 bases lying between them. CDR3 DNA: TGTGCCAGCAAAGGAGGTCAGCACACTGAAGCTTTCTTT. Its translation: CASKGGQHTEAFF. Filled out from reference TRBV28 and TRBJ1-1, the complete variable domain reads DVKVTQSSRYLVKRTGEKVFLECVQDMDHENMFWYRQDPGLGLRLIYFSYDVKMKEKGDIPEGYSVSREKKERFSLILESASTNQTSMYLCASKGGQHTEAFFGQGTRLTVV.

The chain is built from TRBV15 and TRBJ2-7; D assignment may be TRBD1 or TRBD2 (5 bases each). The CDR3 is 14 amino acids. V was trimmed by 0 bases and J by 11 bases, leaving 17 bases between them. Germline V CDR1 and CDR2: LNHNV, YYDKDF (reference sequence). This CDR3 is CATSRDPTGTQKYF. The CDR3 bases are TGTGCCACCAGCAGAGATCCCACCGGGACCCAGAAGTACTTC.

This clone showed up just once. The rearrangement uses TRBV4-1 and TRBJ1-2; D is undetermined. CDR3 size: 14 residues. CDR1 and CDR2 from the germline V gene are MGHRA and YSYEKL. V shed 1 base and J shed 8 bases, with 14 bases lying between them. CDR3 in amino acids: CASSQGTARGGYTF. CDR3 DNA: TGCGCCAGCAGCCAAGGGACGGCTCGGGGAGGCTACACCTTC.

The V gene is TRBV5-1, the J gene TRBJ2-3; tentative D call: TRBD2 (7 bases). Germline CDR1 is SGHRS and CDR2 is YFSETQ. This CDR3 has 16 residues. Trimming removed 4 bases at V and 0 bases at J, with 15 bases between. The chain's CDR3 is CASSGRGSPSTDTQYF. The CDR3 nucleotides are TGCGCCAGCAGCGGGAGGGGGAGTCCAAGCACAGATACGCAGTATTTT.

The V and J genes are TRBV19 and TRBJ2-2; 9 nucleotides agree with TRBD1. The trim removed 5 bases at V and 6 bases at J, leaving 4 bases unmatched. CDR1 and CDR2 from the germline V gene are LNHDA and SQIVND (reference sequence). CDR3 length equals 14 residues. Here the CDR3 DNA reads TGTGCCAGTAGTTCTGGGACAGGGCCCGGGGAGCTGTTTTTT. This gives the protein CASSSGTGPGELFF.

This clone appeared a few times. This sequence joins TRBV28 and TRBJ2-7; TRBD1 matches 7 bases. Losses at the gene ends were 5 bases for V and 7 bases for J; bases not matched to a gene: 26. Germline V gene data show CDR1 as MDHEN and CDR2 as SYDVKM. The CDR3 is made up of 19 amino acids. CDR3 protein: CASSPFSSNSGGIYEEQYF. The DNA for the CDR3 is TGTGCCAGCAGTCCGTTTTCTTCGAACTCAGGGGGAATTTACGAGGAGCAGTACTTC.

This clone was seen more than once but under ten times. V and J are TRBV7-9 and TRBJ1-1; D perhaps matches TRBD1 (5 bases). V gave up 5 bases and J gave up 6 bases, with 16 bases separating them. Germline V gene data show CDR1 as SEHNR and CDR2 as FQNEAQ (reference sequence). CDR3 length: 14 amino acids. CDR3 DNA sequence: TGTGCCAGCAGCACTGGGACTTCCTGGGCTGAAGCTTTCTTT. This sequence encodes CASSTGTSWAEAFF.

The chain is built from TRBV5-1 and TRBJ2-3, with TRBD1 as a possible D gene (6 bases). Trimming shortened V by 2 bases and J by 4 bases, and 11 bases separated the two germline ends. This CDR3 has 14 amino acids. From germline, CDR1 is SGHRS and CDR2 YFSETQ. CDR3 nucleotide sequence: TGCGCCAGCAGCTTCACGACAGGTGCAGATACGCAGTATTTT. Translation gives CASSFTTGADTQYF.

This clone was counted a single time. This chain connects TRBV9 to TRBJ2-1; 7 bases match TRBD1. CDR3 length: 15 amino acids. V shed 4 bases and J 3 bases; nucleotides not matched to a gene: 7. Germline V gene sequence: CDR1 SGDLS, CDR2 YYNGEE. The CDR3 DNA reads TGTGCCAGCAGCTCCCGGGACAGCCTCTACAATGAGCAGTTCTTC. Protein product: CASSSRDSLYNEQFF.

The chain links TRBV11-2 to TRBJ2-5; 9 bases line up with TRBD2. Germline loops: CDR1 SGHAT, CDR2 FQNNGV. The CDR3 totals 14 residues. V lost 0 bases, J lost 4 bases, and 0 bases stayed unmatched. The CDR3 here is CASSLEAGGETQYF. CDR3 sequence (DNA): TGTGCCAGCAGCTTAGAAGCGGGGGGAGAGACCCAGTACTTC.

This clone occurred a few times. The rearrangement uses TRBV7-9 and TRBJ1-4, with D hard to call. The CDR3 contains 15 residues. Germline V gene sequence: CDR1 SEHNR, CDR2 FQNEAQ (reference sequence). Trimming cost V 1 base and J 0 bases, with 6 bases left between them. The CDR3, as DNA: TGTGCCAGCAGCTTAGAGACACCAACTAATGAAAAACTGTTTTTT. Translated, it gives CASSLETPTNEKLFF.

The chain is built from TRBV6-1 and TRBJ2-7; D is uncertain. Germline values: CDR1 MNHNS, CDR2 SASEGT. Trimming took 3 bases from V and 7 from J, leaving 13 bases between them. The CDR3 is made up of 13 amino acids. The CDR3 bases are TGTGCCAGCAGTGACCCGATACTACGGGAGCAGTACGTC. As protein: CASSDPILREQYV.

CDR3 nucleotide sequence: TGTGCCAGCAGCCCCGGGGTAAATGAAAAACTGTTTTTT. Translated: CASSPGVNEKLFF. The rearrangement joins TRBV9 to TRBJ1-4; D is ambiguous. Germline V gives CDR1 SGDLS, CDR2 YYNGEE. V dropped 4 bases and J dropped 5 bases, with 9 bases sitting between them. The CDR3 runs to 13 residues.

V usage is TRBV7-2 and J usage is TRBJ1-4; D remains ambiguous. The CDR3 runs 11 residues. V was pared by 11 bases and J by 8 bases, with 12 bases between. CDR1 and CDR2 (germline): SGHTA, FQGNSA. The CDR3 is CASRVGEKLFF. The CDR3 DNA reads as TGTGCCTCGAGGGTGGGAGAAAAACTGTTTTTT.

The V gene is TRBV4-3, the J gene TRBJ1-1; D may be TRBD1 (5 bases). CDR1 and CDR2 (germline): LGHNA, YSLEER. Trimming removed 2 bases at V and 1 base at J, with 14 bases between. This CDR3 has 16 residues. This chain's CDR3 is CASSQTSGRPNTEAFF. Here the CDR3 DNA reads TGCGCCAGCAGCCAAACTTCGGGACGGCCGAACACTGAAGCTTTCTTT.

The CDR3 region has the DNA TGTGCCTGGAGTGTGGGAGGGACCGGGGAGCTGTTTTTT. The encoded protein is CAWSVGGTGELFF. V gene TRBV30 combines with J gene TRBJ2-2; 7 positions agree with TRBD2. V lost 0 bases to trimming and J lost 5 bases; unmatched junction nucleotides: 0. The CDR3 is made up of 13 amino acids. Germline CDR1 reads GTSNPN; CDR2 reads SVGIG (reference sequence).

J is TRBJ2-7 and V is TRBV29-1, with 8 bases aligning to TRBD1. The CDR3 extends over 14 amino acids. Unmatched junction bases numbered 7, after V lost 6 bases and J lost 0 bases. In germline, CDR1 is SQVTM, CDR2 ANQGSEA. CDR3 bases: TGCAGCGTAACGGGACAGGAGTTCTCCTACGAGCAGTACTTC. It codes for CSVTGQEFSYEQYF.

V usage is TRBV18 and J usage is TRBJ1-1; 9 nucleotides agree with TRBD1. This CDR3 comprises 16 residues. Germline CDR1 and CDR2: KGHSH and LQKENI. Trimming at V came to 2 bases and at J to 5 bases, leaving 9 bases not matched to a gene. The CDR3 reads CASSPTYGQGKTEAFF. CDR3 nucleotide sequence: TGTGCCAGCTCACCAACTTACGGACAGGGGAAAACTGAAGCTTTCTTT.

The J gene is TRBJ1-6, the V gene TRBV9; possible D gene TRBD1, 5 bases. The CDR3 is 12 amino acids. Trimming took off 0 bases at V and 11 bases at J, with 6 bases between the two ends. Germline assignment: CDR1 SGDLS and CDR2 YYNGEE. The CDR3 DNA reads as TGTGCCAGCAGCGTAGCAGGGCCACCCCTCCACTTT. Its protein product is CASSVAGPPLHF.

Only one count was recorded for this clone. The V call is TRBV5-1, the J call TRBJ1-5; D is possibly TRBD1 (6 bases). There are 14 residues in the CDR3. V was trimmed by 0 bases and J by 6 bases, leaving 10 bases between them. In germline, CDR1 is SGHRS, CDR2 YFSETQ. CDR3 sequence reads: CASSLDREGQPQHF. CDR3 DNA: TGCGCCAGCAGCTTGGACAGGGAGGGTCAGCCCCAGCATTTT.

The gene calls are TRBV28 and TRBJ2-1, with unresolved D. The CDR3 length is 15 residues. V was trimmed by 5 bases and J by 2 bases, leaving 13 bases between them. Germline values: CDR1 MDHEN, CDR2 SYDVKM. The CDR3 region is CASSPPGRAYNEQFF. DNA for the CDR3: TGTGCCAGCAGTCCGCCCGGGCGCGCCTACAATGAGCAGTTCTTC.

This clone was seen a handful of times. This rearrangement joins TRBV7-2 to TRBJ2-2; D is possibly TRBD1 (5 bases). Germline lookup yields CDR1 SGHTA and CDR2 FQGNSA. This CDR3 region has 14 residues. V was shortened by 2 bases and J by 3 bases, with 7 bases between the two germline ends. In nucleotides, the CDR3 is TGTGCCAGCAGCTTACAAGGGGACACCGGGGAGCTGTTTTTT. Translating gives CASSLQGDTGELFF.

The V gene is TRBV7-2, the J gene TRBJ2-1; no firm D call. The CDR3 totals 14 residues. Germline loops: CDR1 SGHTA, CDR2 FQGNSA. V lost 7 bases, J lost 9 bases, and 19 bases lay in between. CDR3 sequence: CASTPGPERSEQFF. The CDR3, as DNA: TGTGCCAGCACCCCAGGTCCTGAACGGAGTGAGCAGTTCTTC.

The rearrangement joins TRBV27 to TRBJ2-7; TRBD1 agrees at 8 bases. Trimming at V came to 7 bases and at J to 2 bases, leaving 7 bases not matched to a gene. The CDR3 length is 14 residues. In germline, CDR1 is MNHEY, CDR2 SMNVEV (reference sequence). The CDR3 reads CASTQDRDPYEQYV. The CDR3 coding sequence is TGTGCCAGCACCCAGGACAGGGACCCCTACGAGCAGTACGTC.